This passage covers 13 T cell receptor beta chains from one sample sequenced in a study of OX40 agonist ivuxolimab in advanced cancers. The protocol was immunoSEQ multiplex PCR, while the TCRdb copy is restricted to in-frame clones and leaves out a portion. Found here are roughly 60,000 clones, approximately 91% of them singletons; the top ten hold around 1.8%. The source was CD4+ or CD8+ T cells sorted from blood, collected in a trial of the OX40 agonist ivuxolimab. These receptors were collected from an adult with an advanced solid tumor such as melanoma, head and neck, liver or kidney cancer.

The V call is TRBV10-3, the J call TRBJ1-1, with D hard to call. Trimming left V 8 bases short and J 4 bases short, with 11 bases between. In germline, CDR1 is ENHRY, CDR2 SYGVKD. The CDR3 covers 12 residues. CDR3 sequence: CAIGGVGTEAFF. The CDR3 DNA sequence: TGTGCCATCGGTGGAGTCGGCACTGAAGCTTTCTTT.

The rearrangement links TRBV15 to TRBJ1-5; D ambiguous. CDR3 length: 16 residues. The germline CDR1 and CDR2 sequences are LNHNV and YYDKDF (reference sequence). Trimming took off 5 bases at V and 2 bases at J, with 16 bases between the two ends. CDR3 sequence reads: CATSFGGGAGNQPQHF. The CDR3 nucleotides read TGTGCCACCAGCTTCGGAGGAGGAGCGGGCAATCAGCCCCAGCATTTT.

This rearrangement joins TRBV6-6 to TRBJ1-4; a possible D gene is TRBD1 (5 bases). The CDR3 totals 15 residues. V was pared by 5 bases and J by 3 bases, with 13 bases between. Germline CDR1 and CDR2: MNHNY and SVGAGI (reference sequence). This CDR3 reads CASSREGRPNEKLFF. Here the CDR3 DNA reads TGTGCCAGCAGTCGGGAGGGGAGGCCTAATGAAAAACTGTTTTTT.

The chain links TRBV7-2 to TRBJ1-2; D possibly corresponds to TRBD1 (6 bases). The ends were cut back, 2 bases at V and 6 bases at J, with 16 bases in the middle. The CDR3 is 15 amino acids. CDR1 is SGHTA, CDR2 FQGNSA, per germline. CDR3 DNA sequence: TGTGCCAGCAGCTTATTCGCGGGGGCTGTGAATGGCTACACCTTC. This sequence encodes CASSLFAGAVNGYTF.

The CDR3 region is CASSEYWASGRPPTQFF. For the CDR3, the DNA is TGTGCCAGCAGTGAATATTGGGCTAGCGGGAGGCCCCCAACGCAGTTCTTC. This chain links TRBV25-1 with TRBJ2-1, with 11 bases lining up with TRBD2. Trimming cost V 0 bases and J 12 bases; bases outside gene matches: 13. This CDR3 region has 17 residues. Looked up from germline, CDR1 is MGHDK and CDR2 is SYGVNS. Full variable domain (rest looked up from reference TRBV25-1 and TRBJ2-1): EADIYQTPRYLVIGTGKKITLECSQTMGHDKMYWYQQDPGMELHLIHYSYGVNSTEKGDLSSESTVSRIRTEHFPLTLESARPSHTSQYLCASSEYWASGRPPTQFFGPGTRLTVL.

The V and J genes are TRBV18 and TRBJ1-3; tentatively, D is TRBD1 (5 bases). In germline, CDR1 is KGHSH, CDR2 LQKENI. V lost 3 bases to trimming and J lost 0 bases, with 18 bases between them. CDR3 size: 18 residues. CDR3 in amino acids: CASSPGLDRLISGNTIYF. DNA for the CDR3: TGTGCCAGCTCACCCGGCCTTGACAGACTCATCTCTGGAAACACCATATATTTT.

The gene calls are TRBV11-2 and TRBJ1-1, with D tentatively TRBD1 (5 bases). V lost 5 bases and J lost 7, with 14 bases in between. Germline CDR1 reads SGHAT; CDR2 reads FQNNGV. This CDR3 has 13 amino acids. The CDR3 protein is CASSPLGQGEAFF. DNA for the CDR3: TGTGCCAGCAGCCCCCTTGGGCAGGGTGAAGCTTTCTTT.

The rearrangement joins TRBV28 to TRBJ2-3; 7 nucleotides agree with TRBD1. The trim removed 6 bases at V and 3 bases at J, leaving 15 bases unmatched. Germline CDR1 reads MDHEN; CDR2 reads SYDVKM. The CDR3 length is 17 residues. CDR3 nucleotides: TGTGCCAGCAGCCCCGGTAGACAGGGTTTTAGGACAGATACGCAGTATTTT. Its protein product is CASSPGRQGFRTDTQYF.

J is TRBJ2-1 and V is TRBV11-2; possible D gene TRBD2, 5 bases. V lost 0 bases and J lost 8, with 14 bases in between. Looked up from germline, CDR1 is SGHAT and CDR2 is FQNNGV. This CDR3 has 15 amino acids. CDR3 sequence (DNA): TGTGCCAGCAGCTTAGAAAGAAGGGAGTTCGATGAGCAGTTCTTC. It is translated as CASSLERREFDEQFF.

The chain links TRBV7-2 to TRBJ1-1; 10 bases map to TRBD1. After removal of 1 base from V and 5 bases from J, the junction contained 7 bases not matched to a gene. CDR3 length equals 16 residues. Germline V lookup: CDR1 SGHTA, CDR2 FQGNSA. Written as DNA, the CDR3 is TGTGCCAGCAGCTTAGGACAGGGGGCTAGGGGGACTGAAGCTTTCTTT. Residues: CASSLGQGARGTEAFF.

V usage is TRBV27 and J usage is TRBJ1-6; D unclear. From germline, CDR1 is MNHEY and CDR2 SMNVEV (reference sequence). Deletions cut 4 bases from V and 7 bases from J, with 11 bases between. The CDR3 extends over 14 amino acids. In DNA, the CDR3 is TGTGCCAGCAGTTGGAGTGTCGAAAATTCACCCCTCCACTTT. This codes for CASSWSVENSPLHF.

The chain couples TRBV10-3 to TRBJ2-7, with a weak D call TRBD1 (6 bases). V lost 6 bases and J lost 3, with 12 bases in between. The germline V gene has CDR1 ENHRY and CDR2 SYGVKD. The CDR3 totals 13 residues. The CDR3, as DNA: TGTGCCATCAGGAGACAGGTGGGCTACGAGCAGTACTTC. It specifies CAIRRQVGYEQYF.

This chain connects TRBV7-9 to TRBJ2-2; 7 bases fit TRBD2. The CDR3 is 14 residues long. Germline V gene data show CDR1 as SEHNR and CDR2 as FQNEAQ (reference sequence). The V segment lost 7 bases and the J segment 7 bases; nucleotides outside the gene matches: 9. CDR3 region: CASTPGGGDGELFF. CDR3 nucleotide sequence: TGTGCCAGCACTCCGGGAGGAGGGGACGGGGAGCTGTTTTTT.